The 27 T cell receptor beta chains below were found in one sample sequenced in a study of OX40 agonist ivuxolimab in advanced cancers. The library was prepared using the immunoSEQ multiplex PCR assay. Not all clones reach the TCRdb copy of this immuneACCESS table, which keeps in-frame sequences only. Checked studies attribute under half of the gap to unresolved V genes and leave the rest unexplained. Here the sample has about 42,000 clones; approximately 86% occur a single time. The ten largest clones take up about 12% of the sample. The material was CD4+ or CD8+ T cells sorted from blood, obtained in a trial of the OX40 agonist ivuxolimab. The receptors originated from an adult with an advanced solid tumor such as melanoma, head and neck, liver or kidney cancer.

The chain couples TRBV9 to TRBJ2-3; TRBD1 is a possible D gene (5 bases). Trimming stripped 3 bases from V and 5 bases from J, with 16 bases between. The germline V gene encodes CDR1 SGDLS and CDR2 YYNGEE. This CDR3 has 15 amino acids. The CDR3 loop is CASSGSGIPVDTQYF. The CDR3 DNA sequence: TGTGCCAGCAGCGGCTCAGGGATCCCGGTAGATACGCAGTATTTT. The full variable domain, rest sourced from reference TRBV9 and TRBJ2-3, is DSGVTQTPKHLITATGQRVTLRCSPRSGDLSVYWYQQSLDQGLQFLIQYYNGEERAKGNILERFSAQQFPDLHSELNLSSLELGDSALYFCASSGSGIPVDTQYFGPGTRLTVL.

The V gene is TRBV7-2, the J gene TRBJ2-5; tentative D call: TRBD1 (6 bases). The CDR3 is 16 residues long. The V and J ends lost 1 base and 1 base respectively, with 13 bases between them. CDR1 SGHTA and CDR2 FQGNSA come from the germline V gene. CDR3 sequence reads: CASSLEAAGVQETQYF. The CDR3 bases are TGTGCCAGCAGCTTAGAAGCGGCAGGGGTCCAAGAGACCCAGTACTTC.

The chain combines TRBV5-1 with TRBJ2-7, with D possibly being TRBD2 (5 bases). CDR1 is SGHRS, CDR2 YFSETQ, per germline. The CDR3 length is 15 residues. V was pared by 0 bases and J by 2 bases, with 12 bases between. The CDR3: CASSLVTSDAYEQYF. CDR3 DNA: TGCGCCAGCAGCTTGGTTACTAGTGACGCCTACGAGCAGTACTTC.

V usage is TRBV5-6 and J usage is TRBJ2-1, with D tentatively TRBD2 (7 bases). CDR1 is SGHDT, CDR2 YYEEEE, per germline. The CDR3 contains 12 residues. V was shortened by 4 bases and J by 8 bases, with 10 bases between the two germline ends. The CDR3 sequence is CASSRGAHEQFF. CDR3 DNA sequence: TGTGCCAGCAGCCGGGGGGCCCATGAGCAGTTCTTC. Looking up the rest from reference TRBV5-6 and TRBJ2-1 gives the full variable domain: DAGVTQSPTHLIKTRGQQVTLRCSPKSGHDTVSWYQQALGQGPQFIFQYYEEEERQRGNFPDRFSGHQFPNYSSELNVNALLLGDSALYLCASSRGAHEQFFGPGTRLTVL.

This sequence joins TRBV7-9 and TRBJ2-7; 9 nucleotides line up with TRBD2. V was pared by 6 bases and J by 6 bases, with 12 bases of the junction left unmatched. Germline V gene lookup returns CDR1 SEHNR and CDR2 FQNEAQ (reference sequence). The CDR3 has 15 amino acids. CDR3 DNA: TGTGCCAGCAGTGCCCCCGGAGGACTAGCGATCGAGCAGTACTTC. It is translated as CASSAPGGLAIEQYF.

CDR3 DNA: TGTGCCAGCAGCGGATATAGCTCCTACGAGCAGTACTTC. Protein product: CASSGYSSYEQYF. The chain has TRBV5-5 and TRBJ2-7; no clear D. V was pared by 4 bases and J by 0 bases, with 8 bases between. Germline lookup yields CDR1 SGHKS and CDR2 YYEKEE (reference sequence). This CDR3 spans 13 amino acids.

V is TRBV27 and J is TRBJ2-3; D is perhaps TRBD2 (6 bases). The ends were cut back, 2 bases at V and 6 bases at J, with 15 bases in the middle. This CDR3 contains 15 residues. Per the germline V gene, CDR1 is MNHEY and CDR2 is SMNVEV (reference sequence). The CDR3 DNA is TGTGCCAGCAGTTTAAAAGGGCGGGGCGGGGATACGCAGTATTTT. Translation: CASSLKGRGGDTQYF.

The V gene is TRBV5-4, the J gene TRBJ2-1, with 14 bases that match TRBD2. Losses at the gene ends were 7 bases for V and 8 bases for J; bases not matched to a gene: 11. Germline V gene sequence: CDR1 SGHNT, CDR2 YYREEE (reference sequence). The CDR3 is 16 amino acids. CDR3 coding DNA: TGTGCCAGCGCTGTCCGGGGACTAGCGGGAGAGGATGAGCAGTTCTTC. It codes for CASAVRGLAGEDEQFF.

The chain carries TRBV27 and TRBJ2-3; TRBD2 matches at 11 bases. Unmatched junction bases numbered 5, after V lost 2 bases and J lost 4 bases. This CDR3 spans 16 amino acids. Germline lookup yields CDR1 MNHEY and CDR2 SMNVEV (reference sequence). In DNA, the CDR3 is TGTGCCAGCAGTTTAAGTACTAGCGGGAGAGCAGATACGCAGTATTTT. Protein: CASSLSTSGRADTQYF.

The rearrangement links TRBV6-5 to TRBJ1-2; D possibly corresponds to TRBD1 (5 bases). CDR3 length: 13 residues. Germline values: CDR1 MNHEY, CDR2 SVGAGI. V lost 6 bases and J 4 bases, leaving 12 bases between the germline ends. The CDR3 sequence: CASRLGAVYGYTF. CDR3 bases: TGTGCCAGCAGGCTAGGGGCGGTCTATGGCTACACCTTC.

Only a few counts were recorded for this clone. The V and J genes are TRBV4-1 and TRBJ1-6; D remains ambiguous. The CDR3 runs 15 residues. Germline-derived CDR1 and CDR2 are MGHRA and YSYEKL. V lost 0 bases, J lost 7 bases, and 10 bases lay in between. The CDR3 sequence: CASSQEGGKNSPLHF. The CDR3 DNA is TGCGCCAGCAGCCAAGAAGGAGGGAAGAATTCACCCCTCCACTTT.

This chain connects TRBV11-2 to TRBJ2-7; D is uncertain. The ends were cut back, 5 bases at V and 5 bases at J, with 7 bases in the middle. The CDR3 consists of 11 residues. Germline loops: CDR1 SGHAT, CDR2 FQNNGV. DNA for the CDR3: TGTGCCAGCAGCCAAAGGGACGAGCAGTACTTC. It yields the protein CASSQRDEQYF.

This clone turned up a few times. The rearrangement joins TRBV6-5 to TRBJ1-2; no firm D call. V shed 8 bases and J shed 6 bases, with 10 bases lying between them. The CDR3 is 11 residues long. CDR1 is MNHEY, CDR2 SVGAGI, per germline. CDR3 coding DNA: TGTGCCAGCGGCTGGCGGCATGGCTACACCTTC. Translation: CASGWRHGYTF.

This clone was recorded only once. V and J are TRBV4-3 and TRBJ2-7; a weak D match, TRBD2 (5 bases). The length of the CDR3 is 14 residues. Germline V gene data show CDR1 as LGHNA and CDR2 as YSLEER. Trimming removed 1 base from V and 7 bases from J, with 14 bases in between. CDR3 loop: CASSQGGPAGEQYF. The CDR3 region has the DNA TGCGCCAGCAGCCAAGGCGGTCCGGCGGGTGAGCAGTACTTC.

This chain connects TRBV29-1 to TRBJ2-7; perhaps D is TRBD1 or TRBD2 (5 bases each). V was pared by 4 bases and J by 4 bases, with 14 bases between. The germline V gene has CDR1 SQVTM and CDR2 ANQGSEA. The CDR3 contains 13 residues. The CDR3 loop reads CSVVIGTNYEQYF. The CDR3 nucleotides read TGCAGCGTTGTAATAGGGACCAATTACGAGCAGTACTTC.

Note on this clone: At one end the junction does not follow the germline gene, possibly because of a read error. The genes are TRBV7-7 and TRBJ2-2, with D hard to call. The length of the CDR3 is 12 residues. CDR1 is SSHAT, CDR2 FNYEAQ, per germline (reference sequence). The CDR3 bases are TGTGCTAGCAGCTTAGGATCTGGGGAGCTGTTTTTT. This gives the protein CASSLGSGELFF.

The rearrangement uses TRBV9 and TRBJ2-2; D possibly corresponds to TRBD2 (5 bases). Looked up from germline, CDR1 is SGDLS and CDR2 is YYNGEE. Trimming removed 0 bases from V and 11 bases from J, with 14 bases in between. The CDR3 extends over 14 amino acids. The CDR3 region has the DNA TGTGCCAGCAGCGTAGGAGGAGGAGAACCTGAGCTGTTTTTT. It encodes CASSVGGGEPELFF.

This chain links TRBV4-2 with TRBJ2-3, with 8 bases identical to TRBD2. The J segment lost 1 base and the V segment lost 1 base, leaving 4 bases of the junction unmatched. This CDR3 comprises 16 residues. Germline V gene data show CDR1 as LGHNA and CDR2 as YNFKEQ. CDR3: CASSQVTGGRTDTQYF. The CDR3 nucleotides read TGTGCCAGCAGCCAAGTAACGGGGGGGCGCACAGATACGCAGTATTTT.

The rearrangement uses TRBV27 and TRBJ2-7; D gene ambiguous. The CDR3 is 14 amino acids. Germline V gene sequence: CDR1 MNHEY, CDR2 SMNVEV (reference sequence). V was trimmed by 0 bases and J by 0 bases, leaving 6 bases between them. Here the CDR3 reads CASSLSTRSYEQYF. As DNA, the CDR3 is TGTGCCAGCAGTTTATCGACACGCTCCTACGAGCAGTACTTC.

This clone was detected a few times. The V call is TRBV19, the J call TRBJ1-6; TRBD1 agrees at 8 bases. CDR3 length: 13 amino acids. With 9 bases clipped from V and 8 bases from J, the junction kept 6 bases outside the gene matches. Germline V gives CDR1 LNHDA, CDR2 SQIVND (reference sequence). The CDR3 reads CASRTGTYSPLHF. The DNA for the CDR3 is TGTGCCAGCCGGACAGGGACGTATTCACCCCTCCACTTT.

This chain links TRBV29-1 with TRBJ1-2; D is ambiguous. V was shortened by 6 bases and J by 3 bases, with 11 bases between the two germline ends. Germline V gene lookup returns CDR1 SQVTM and CDR2 ANQGSEA. The CDR3 is 12 amino acids. CDR3 bases: TGCAGCGTCGGCGCCACTCACTATGGCTACACCTTC. It is translated as CSVGATHYGYTF.

The rearrangement joins TRBV5-1 to TRBJ2-7, with 9 nucleotides matching TRBD1. This CDR3 region has 15 residues. J gave up 4 bases and V 5 bases, and 10 bases lay outside the gene matches. The germline CDR1 and CDR2 sequences are SGHRS and YFSETQ. CDR3 sequence reads: CASRYRQGEMYEQYF. In DNA form, the CDR3 reads TGCGCCAGCAGGTACCGACAGGGGGAGATGTACGAGCAGTACTTC.

The rearrangement uses TRBV6-5 and TRBJ2-5; D might be TRBD1 or TRBD2, each matching 6 bases. Trimming took 0 bases from V and 1 from J, leaving 9 bases between them. CDR3 length equals 15 residues. From germline, CDR1 is MNHEY and CDR2 SVGAGI. DNA of the CDR3: TGTGCCAGCAGTTACTCGGGGGGCGTCCAAGAGACCCAGTACTTC. Translating gives CASSYSGGVQETQYF.

This chain connects TRBV5-1 to TRBJ1-1; D is possibly TRBD1 (5 bases). The CDR3 covers 11 residues. Trimming pared 4 bases from V and 5 bases from J, leaving 6 bases between. In germline, CDR1 is SGHRS, CDR2 YFSETQ. CDR3 sequence reads: CASSDRTEAFF. The CDR3 region has the DNA TGCGCCAGCAGCGACAGAACTGAAGCTTTCTTT.

The V gene is TRBV7-9, the J gene TRBJ1-2; D unclear. This CDR3 comprises 12 residues. V shed 9 bases and J shed 4 bases, with 12 bases lying between them. Per germline, CDR1 SEHNR and CDR2 FQNEAQ (reference sequence). CDR3 region: CASLTEPYGYTF. For the CDR3, the DNA is TGTGCCAGTCTGACGGAACCCTATGGCTACACCTTC.

Relative to its sample, this clone is medium-sized. The sample contains more than one DNA sequence encoding this CDR3. The chain couples TRBV6-5 to TRBJ2-3; D is unclear. Germline CDR1 and CDR2: MNHEY and SVGAGI. The V end was cut by 3 bases, the J end by 0 bases, with 10 bases between. CDR3 length equals 15 residues. The CDR3 loop is CASSYSLTSTDTQYF. The CDR3 DNA follows: TGTGCCAGCAGTTATTCCTTGACGAGCACAGATACGCAGTATTTT.

This chain links TRBV6-5 with TRBJ2-2; unclear D gene. V was clipped by 2 bases and J by 7 bases, with 14 bases between them. This CDR3 is built from 15 residues. Germline V CDR1 and CDR2: MNHEY, SVGAGI. CDR3 protein: CASSYRRALFGELFF. CDR3 in DNA: TGTGCCAGCAGTTACCGACGGGCCCTATTCGGGGAGCTGTTTTTT.